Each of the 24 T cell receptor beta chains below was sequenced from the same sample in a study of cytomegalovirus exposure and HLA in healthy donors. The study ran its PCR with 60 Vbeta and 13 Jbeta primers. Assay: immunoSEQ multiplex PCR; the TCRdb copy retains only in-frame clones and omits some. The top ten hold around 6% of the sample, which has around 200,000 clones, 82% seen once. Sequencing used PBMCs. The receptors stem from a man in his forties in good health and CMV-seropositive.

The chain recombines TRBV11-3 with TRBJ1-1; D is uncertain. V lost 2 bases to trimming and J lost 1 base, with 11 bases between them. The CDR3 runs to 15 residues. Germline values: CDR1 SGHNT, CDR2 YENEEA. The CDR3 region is CASSLWGGPNTEAFF. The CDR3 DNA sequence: TGTGCCAGCAGCTTATGGGGAGGGCCGAACACTGAAGCTTTCTTT.

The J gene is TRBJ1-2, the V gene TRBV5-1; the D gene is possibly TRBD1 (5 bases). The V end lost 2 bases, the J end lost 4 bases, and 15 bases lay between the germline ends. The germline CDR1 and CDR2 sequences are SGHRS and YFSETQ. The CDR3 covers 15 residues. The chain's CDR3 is CASSLGQGPPYGYTF. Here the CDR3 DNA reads TGCGCCAGCAGCTTAGGGCAGGGCCCACCCTATGGCTACACCTTC.

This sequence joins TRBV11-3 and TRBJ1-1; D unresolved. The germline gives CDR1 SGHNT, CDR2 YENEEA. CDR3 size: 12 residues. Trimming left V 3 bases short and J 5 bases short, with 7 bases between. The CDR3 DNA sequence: TGTGCCAGCAGCTTTACGGGGACTGAAGCTTTCTTT. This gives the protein CASSFTGTEAFF.

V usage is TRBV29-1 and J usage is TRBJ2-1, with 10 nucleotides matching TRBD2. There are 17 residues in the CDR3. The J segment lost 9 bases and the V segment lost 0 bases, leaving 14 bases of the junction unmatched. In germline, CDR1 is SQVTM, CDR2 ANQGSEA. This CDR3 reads CSVEDLRSGRAGGEQFF. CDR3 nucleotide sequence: TGCAGCGTTGAAGATCTTCGGAGCGGGAGGGCCGGTGGTGAGCAGTTCTTC.

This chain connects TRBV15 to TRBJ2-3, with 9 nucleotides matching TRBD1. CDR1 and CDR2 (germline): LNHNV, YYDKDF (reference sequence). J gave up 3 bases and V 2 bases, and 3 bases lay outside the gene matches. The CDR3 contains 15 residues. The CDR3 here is CATSRPGTGTDTQYF. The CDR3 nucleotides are TGTGCCACCAGCAGACCCGGGACAGGGACAGATACGCAGTATTTT.

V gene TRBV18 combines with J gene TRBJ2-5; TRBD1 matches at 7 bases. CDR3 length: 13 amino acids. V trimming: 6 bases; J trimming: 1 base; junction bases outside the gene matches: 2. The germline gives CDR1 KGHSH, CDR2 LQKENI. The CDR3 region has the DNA TGTGCCAGCTCGGGACAGACCCAAGAGACCCAGTACTTC. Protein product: CASSGQTQETQYF.

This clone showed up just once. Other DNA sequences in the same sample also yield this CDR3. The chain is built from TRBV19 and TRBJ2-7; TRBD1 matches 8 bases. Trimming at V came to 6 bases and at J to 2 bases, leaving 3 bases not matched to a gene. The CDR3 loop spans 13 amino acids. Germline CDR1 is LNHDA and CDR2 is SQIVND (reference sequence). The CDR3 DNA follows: TGTGCCAGTAGAGGACAGGGCACCTACGAGCAGTACTTC. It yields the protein CASRGQGTYEQYF. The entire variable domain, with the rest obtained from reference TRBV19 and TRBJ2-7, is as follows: DGGITQSPKYLFRKEGQNVTLSCEQNLNHDAMYWYRQDPGQGLRLIYYSQIVNDFQKGDIAEGYSVSREKKESFPLTVTSAQKNPTAFYLCASRGQGTYEQYFGPGTRLTVT.

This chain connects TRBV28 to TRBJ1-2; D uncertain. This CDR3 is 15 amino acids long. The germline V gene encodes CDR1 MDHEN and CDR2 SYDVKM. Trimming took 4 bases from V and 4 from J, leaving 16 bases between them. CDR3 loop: CASSSSSGSTYGYTF. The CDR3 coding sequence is TGTGCCAGCAGTTCAAGTAGCGGGAGCACCTATGGCTACACCTTC.

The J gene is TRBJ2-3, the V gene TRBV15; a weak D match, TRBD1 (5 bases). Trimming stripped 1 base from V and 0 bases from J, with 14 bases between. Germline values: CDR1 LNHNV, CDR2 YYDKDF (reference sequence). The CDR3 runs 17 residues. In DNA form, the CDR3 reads TGTGCCACCAGCAGAGGGGGCGCATTACTGAGCACAGATACGCAGTATTTT. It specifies CATSRGGALLSTDTQYF. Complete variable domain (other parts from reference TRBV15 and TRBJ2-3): DAMVIQNPRYQVTQFGKPVTLSCSQTLNHNVMYWYQQKSSQAPKLLFHYYDKDFNNEADTPDNFQSRRPNTSFCFLDIRSPGLGDTAMYLCATSRGGALLSTDTQYFGPGTRLTVL.

The DNA of the CDR3 is TGCGCCAGCAGCTTGAGGGGACAGGGACCCACCGGGGAGCTGTTTTTT. This translates into CASSLRGQGPTGELFF. The V and J genes are TRBV5-1 and TRBJ2-2; TRBD1 aligns across 9 bases. The CDR3 is 16 amino acids. V lost 1 base to trimming and J lost 4 bases; unmatched junction nucleotides: 5. Per the germline V gene, CDR1 is SGHRS and CDR2 is YFSETQ.

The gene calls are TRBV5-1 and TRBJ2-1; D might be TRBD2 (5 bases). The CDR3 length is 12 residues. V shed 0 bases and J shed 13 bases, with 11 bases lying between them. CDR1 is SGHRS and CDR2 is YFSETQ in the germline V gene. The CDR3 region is CASSLAEAPQFF. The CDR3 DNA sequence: TGCGCCAGCAGCTTGGCGGAGGCTCCTCAGTTCTTC.

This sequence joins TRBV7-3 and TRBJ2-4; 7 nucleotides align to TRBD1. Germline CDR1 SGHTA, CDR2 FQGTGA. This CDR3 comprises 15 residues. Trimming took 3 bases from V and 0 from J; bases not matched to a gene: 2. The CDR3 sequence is CASSLGDRAKNIQYF. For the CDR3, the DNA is TGTGCCAGCAGCTTGGGGGACAGAGCCAAAAACATTCAGTACTTC.

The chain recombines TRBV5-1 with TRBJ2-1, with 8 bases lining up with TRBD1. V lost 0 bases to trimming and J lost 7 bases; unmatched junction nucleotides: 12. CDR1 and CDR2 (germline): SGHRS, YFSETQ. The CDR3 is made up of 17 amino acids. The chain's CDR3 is CASSLESFRDRQNEQFF. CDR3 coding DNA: TGCGCCAGCAGCTTGGAGTCTTTCCGGGACAGGCAAAATGAGCAGTTCTTC.

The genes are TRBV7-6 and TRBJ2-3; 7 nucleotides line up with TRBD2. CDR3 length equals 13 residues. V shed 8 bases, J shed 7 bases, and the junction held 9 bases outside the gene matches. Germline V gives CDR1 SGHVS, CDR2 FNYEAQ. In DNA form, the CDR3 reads TGTGCCAGCGGAGAGGGAGGGCGAAATACGCAGTATTTT. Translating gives CASGEGGRNTQYF.

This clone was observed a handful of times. CDR3 sequence reads: CASSHQDSFYGYTF. The CDR3 coding sequence is TGCGCCAGCAGCCACCAAGACAGCTTCTATGGCTACACCTTC. The rearrangement links TRBV5-1 to TRBJ1-2, with D tentatively TRBD1 (5 bases). Trimming cost V 4 bases and J 4 bases, with 14 bases left between them. The CDR3 length is 14 residues. Germline V gives CDR1 SGHRS, CDR2 YFSETQ.

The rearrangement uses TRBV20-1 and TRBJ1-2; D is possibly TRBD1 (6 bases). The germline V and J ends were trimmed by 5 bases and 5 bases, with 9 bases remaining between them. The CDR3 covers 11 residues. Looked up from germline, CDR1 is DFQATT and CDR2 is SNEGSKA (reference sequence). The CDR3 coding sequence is TGCAGTGCTTCAACAGGGTATGGCTACACCTTC. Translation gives CSASTGYGYTF.

The CDR3 loop reads CASSERDRGYEQYF. CDR3 nucleotide sequence: TGTGCCAGCAGTGAACGGGACAGGGGCTACGAGCAGTACTTC. The chain carries TRBV6-1 and TRBJ2-7; 10 bases line up with TRBD1. The CDR3 runs to 14 residues. V lost 2 bases, J lost 3 bases, and 1 base stayed unmatched. Germline V gives CDR1 MNHNS, CDR2 SASEGT.

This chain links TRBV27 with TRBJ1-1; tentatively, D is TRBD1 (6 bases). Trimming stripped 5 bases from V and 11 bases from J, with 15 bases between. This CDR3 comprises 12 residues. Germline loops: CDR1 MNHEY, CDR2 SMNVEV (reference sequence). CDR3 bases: TGTGCCAGCAGTGGGCGGGGGCGGTCGGCTTTCTTT. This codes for CASSGRGRSAFF.

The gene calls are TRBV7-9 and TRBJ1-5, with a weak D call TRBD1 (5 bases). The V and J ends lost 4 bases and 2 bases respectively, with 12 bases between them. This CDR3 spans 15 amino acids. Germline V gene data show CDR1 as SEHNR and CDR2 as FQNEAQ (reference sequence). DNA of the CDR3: TGTGCCAGCAGCTCCTTAGACAGCGGCAATCAGCCCCAGCATTTT. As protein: CASSSLDSGNQPQHF.

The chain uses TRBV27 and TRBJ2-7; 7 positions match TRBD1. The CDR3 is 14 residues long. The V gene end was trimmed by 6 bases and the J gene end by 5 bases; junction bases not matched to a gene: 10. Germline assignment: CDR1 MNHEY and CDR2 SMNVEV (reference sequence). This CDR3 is CASRLTGNVNEQYF. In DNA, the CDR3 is TGTGCCAGCAGGTTGACAGGGAACGTCAACGAGCAGTACTTC.

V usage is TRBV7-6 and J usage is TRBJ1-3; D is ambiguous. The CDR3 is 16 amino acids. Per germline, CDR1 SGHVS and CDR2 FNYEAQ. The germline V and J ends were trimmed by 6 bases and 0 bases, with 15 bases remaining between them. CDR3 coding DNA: TGTGCCAGCAGTTCTAGTCATCCGGCCTCTGGAAACACCATATATTTT. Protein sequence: CASSSSHPASGNTIYF.

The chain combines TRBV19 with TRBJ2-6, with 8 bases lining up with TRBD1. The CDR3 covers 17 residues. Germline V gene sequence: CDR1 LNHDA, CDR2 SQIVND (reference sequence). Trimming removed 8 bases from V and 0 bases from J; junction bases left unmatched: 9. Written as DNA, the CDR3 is TGTGCCAGTGATGACAGGGGAGGTTCCTCTGGGGCCAACGTCCTGACTTTC. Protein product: CASDDRGGSSGANVLTF.

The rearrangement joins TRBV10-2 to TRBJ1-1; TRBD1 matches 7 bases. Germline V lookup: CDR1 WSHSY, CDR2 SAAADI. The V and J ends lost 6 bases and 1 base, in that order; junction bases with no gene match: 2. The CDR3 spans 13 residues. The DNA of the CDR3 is TGCGCCAGCAGACGGACAGGGAACACTGAAGCTTTCTTT. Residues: CASRRTGNTEAFF.

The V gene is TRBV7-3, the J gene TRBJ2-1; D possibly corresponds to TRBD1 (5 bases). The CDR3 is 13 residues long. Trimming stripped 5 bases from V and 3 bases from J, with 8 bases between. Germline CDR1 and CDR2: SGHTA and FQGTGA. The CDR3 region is CASSPDNYNEQFF. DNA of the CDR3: TGTGCCAGCAGCCCGGACAACTACAATGAGCAGTTCTTC.